Shown below are 5 T cell receptor beta chains from a single sample sequenced in a study of STAT5B mutations in CD4+ large granular lymphocyte leukemia. Generated by immunoSEQ multiplex PCR, the TCRdb table keeps only in-frame clones and is missing some. Of 31,000 or so clones listed, more than 65% are singletons. The sequencing input was CD4+ T cells from blood buffy coats. Every receptor here comes from a human donor in good health.

The rearrangement links TRBV28 to TRBJ1-2; D unresolved. Germline V gene data show CDR1 as MDHEN and CDR2 as SYDVKM. The V and J ends lost 7 bases and 6 bases respectively, with 15 bases between them. CDR3 size: 13 residues. DNA for the CDR3: TGTGCCAGCAATCCGACTAGCTTAAATGGCTACACCTTC. This sequence encodes CASNPTSLNGYTF.

This chain connects TRBV5-4 to TRBJ1-1, with a weak D call TRBD1 (5 bases). Trimming took 1 base from V and 4 from J, leaving 8 bases between them. The CDR3 is 13 residues long. Germline V lookup: CDR1 SGHNT, CDR2 YYREEE (reference sequence). The CDR3 loop reads CASSLPGGTEAFF. Here the CDR3 DNA reads TGTGCCAGCAGCTTGCCGGGGGGCACTGAAGCTTTCTTT.

The V and J genes are TRBV30 and TRBJ1-6; D is unclear. V lost 0 bases to trimming and J lost 9 bases, with 9 bases between them. This CDR3 has 13 amino acids. The V gene's germline CDR1 is GTSNPN and CDR2 SVGIG (reference sequence). This chain's CDR3 is CAWSVETSSPLHF. The CDR3 nucleotides are TGTGCCTGGAGTGTAGAGACAAGTTCACCCCTCCACTTT. Full variable domain (missing parts from reference TRBV30 and TRBJ1-6): SQTIHQWPATLVQPVGSPLSLECTVEGTSNPNLYWYRQAAGRGLQLLFYSVGIGQISSEVPQNLSASRPQDRQFILSSKKLLLSDSGFYLCAWSVETSSPLHFGNGTRLTVT.

This clone was seen only a few times. The chain uses TRBV30 and TRBJ2-3; D tentatively fits TRBD1 or TRBD2 (6 bases each). Trimming removed 4 bases from V and 2 bases from J, with 16 bases in between. Germline V gene sequence: CDR1 GTSNPN, CDR2 SVGIG (reference sequence). The length of the CDR3 is 15 residues. The CDR3, as DNA: TGTGCCTGGAAGCTTGGGGGGCCTTACACAGATACGCAGTATTTT. Protein product: CAWKLGGPYTDTQYF.

In its sample, this clone was seen a few times. The genes are TRBV28 and TRBJ2-7; D could derive from TRBD1 or TRBD2 (6 bases each). The CDR3 consists of 16 residues. The germline gives CDR1 MDHEN, CDR2 SYDVKM. Trimming left V 8 bases short and J 0 bases short, with 20 bases between. The CDR3 region is CASRQRGAGSSYEQYF. The DNA of the CDR3 is TGTGCCAGCCGCCAAAGGGGGGCAGGCAGCTCCTACGAGCAGTACTTC.